The 18 T cell receptor beta chains below come from one sample, sequenced in a study of T cell clones after liver transplantation. Their specific antigens are unknown. Assay used: immunoSEQ multiplex PCR; TCRdb lists only in-frame clones, some missing. The sample yields about 2,900 clones, around a quarter seen once. Sequencing of dividing CFSE-low cells from the MLR defined alloreactive TCRbeta sequences. Input material: CD4+ T cells from PBMCs cultured with third-party cells. Source of these receptors: a human patient who received a liver transplant. Some T cells may trace back to the graft donor.

Of note for this clone: A far larger clone differs by one base, so this is likely a read error. This chain links TRBV5-6 with TRBJ1-3; the D is unclear. CDR3 length equals 14 residues. CDR1 SGHDT and CDR2 YYEEEE come from the germline V gene. V was shortened by 0 bases and J by 3 bases, with 7 bases between the two germline ends. In DNA, the CDR3 is TGTGCCAGCAGCTTGGGATGGTTTGGAAACACCATATATTTT. Amino acid sequence: CASSLGWFGNTIYF. Based on the CDR3 plus reference TRBV5-6 and TRBJ1-3, the full variable domain is DAGVTQSPTHLIKTRGQQVTLRCSPKSGHDTVSWYQQALGQGPQFIFQYYEEEERQRGNFPDRFSGHQFPNYSSELNVNALLLGDSALYLCASSLGWFGNTIYFGEGSWLTVV.

In its sample, this clone is medium-sized. V is TRBV28 and J is TRBJ1-5, with D perhaps matching TRBD1 (5 bases). The germline V and J ends were trimmed by 6 bases and 6 bases, with 18 bases remaining between them. CDR3 length equals 15 residues. The germline V gene has CDR1 MDHEN and CDR2 SYDVKM. The CDR3 DNA reads as TGTGCCAGCAGGCCCCAGGGTAGCAGAATTCAGCCCCAGCATTTT. Amino acids: CASRPQGSRIQPQHF.

The chain's CDR3 is CASSWWPAPPEQYF. The CDR3 DNA is TGTGCCAGCAGCTGGTGGCCAGCACCCCCCGAGCAGTACTTC. The V and J genes are TRBV7-8 and TRBJ2-7; D gene uncertain. The germline V and J ends were trimmed by 4 bases and 6 bases, with 16 bases remaining between them. The germline CDR1 and CDR2 sequences are SGHVS and FQNEAQ. The CDR3 is made up of 14 amino acids.

In this sample, this clone turned up a few times. V gene TRBV6-1 combines with J gene TRBJ2-7, with D tentatively TRBD2 (5 bases). The germline V and J ends were trimmed by 4 bases and 0 bases, with 13 bases remaining between them. Germline V gene data show CDR1 as MNHNS and CDR2 as SASEGT. The CDR3 has 15 amino acids. CDR3 protein: CASSVDTDYSYEQYF. In DNA form, the CDR3 reads TGTGCCAGCAGTGTCGATACAGACTACTCCTACGAGCAGTACTTC.

The table lists this clone with a few counts. The chain combines TRBV28 with TRBJ1-1, with D uncertain. The germline V and J ends were trimmed by 5 bases and 4 bases, with 8 bases remaining between them. This CDR3 comprises 12 residues. Germline V lookup: CDR1 MDHEN, CDR2 SYDVKM. The CDR3 region has the DNA TGTGCCAGCAGTACCAGTGGCACTGAAGCTTTCTTT. Translated, it gives CASSTSGTEAFF.

The chain links TRBV10-2 to TRBJ2-2, with D possibly TRBD2 on 5 matching bases. Germline CDR1 and CDR2: WSHSY and SAAADI. The ends were cut back, 8 bases at V and 4 bases at J, with 14 bases in the middle. There are 14 residues in the CDR3. The CDR3 here is CASGQVRGTGELFF. DNA for the CDR3: TGCGCCAGCGGCCAGGTCCGGGGCACCGGGGAGCTGTTTTTT.

This chain joins TRBV29-1 and TRBJ1-2, with TRBD1 matching over 7 bases. The J segment lost 3 bases and the V segment lost 5 bases, leaving 6 bases of the junction unmatched. The CDR3 contains 13 residues. The germline CDR1 and CDR2 sequences are SQVTM and ANQGSEA. The CDR3 coding sequence is TGCAGCGTTTCTAGGGACAGCTACTATGGCTACACCTTC. Translated: CSVSRDSYYGYTF.

CDR3 sequence: CASTTSGRAYGYNEQFF. For the CDR3, the DNA is TGTGCCTCCACGACTAGCGGGAGGGCCTACGGGTACAATGAGCAGTTCTTC. The genes are TRBV30 and TRBJ2-1; 14 bases fit TRBD2. The CDR3 has 17 residues. Germline V gives CDR1 GTSNPN, CDR2 SVGIG (reference sequence). The ends lost 7 bases at V and 4 bases at J; junction bases unmatched: 12.

The chain couples TRBV28 to TRBJ1-2; D not certain. The CDR3 has 13 residues. Germline-derived CDR1 and CDR2 are MDHEN and SYDVKM. V lost 3 bases and J 8 bases, leaving 13 bases between the germline ends. The CDR3 reads CASSFHPGGGYTF. In DNA form, the CDR3 reads TGTGCCAGCAGTTTCCACCCAGGAGGAGGCTACACCTTC.

By frequency in the sample, this clone is large. The CDR3: CASSTPGLAGIYEQYF. The CDR3 nucleotides are TGTGCCAGCAGTACCCCGGGACTAGCGGGAATATACGAGCAGTACTTC. V usage is TRBV6-6 and J usage is TRBJ2-7; 13 bases line up with TRBD2. The trim removed 5 bases at V and 4 bases at J, leaving 8 bases unmatched. The CDR3 spans 16 residues. Germline loops: CDR1 MNHNY, CDR2 SVGAGI (reference sequence).

The CDR3 coding sequence is TGCGCCAGCGCCCGTAGCGGGACTCAACCAGATACGCAGTATTTT. As protein: CASARSGTQPDTQYF. V is TRBV5-1 and J is TRBJ2-3, with 8 bases fitting TRBD2. CDR1 and CDR2 from the germline V gene are SGHRS and YFSETQ. J lost 4 bases, V lost 7 bases, and 11 bases had no gene match. The CDR3 has 15 amino acids. Looking up the rest from reference TRBV5-1 and TRBJ2-3 gives the full variable domain: KAGVTQTPRYLIKTRGQQVTLSCSPISGHRSVSWYQQTPGQGLQFLFEYFSETQRNKGNFPGRFSGRQFSNSRSEMNVSTLELGDSALYLCASARSGTQPDTQYFGPGTRLTVL.

This chain connects TRBV27 to TRBJ2-1; D perhaps matches TRBD2 (6 bases). Germline V gene sequence: CDR1 MNHEY, CDR2 SMNVEV (reference sequence). This CDR3 spans 18 amino acids. The V end lost 3 bases, the J end lost 7 bases, and 25 bases lay between the germline ends. CDR3 bases: TGTGCCAGCAGTTTGCGGGACTTGAATTCTCCCATACGAAATGAGCAGTTCTTC. It translates to CASSLRDLNSPIRNEQFF.

This chain connects TRBV27 to TRBJ1-5; D gene unclear. The CDR3 consists of 14 residues. Deletions cut 2 bases from V and 6 bases from J, with 11 bases between. CDR1 and CDR2 from the germline V gene are MNHEY and SMNVEV (reference sequence). CDR3 DNA: TGTGCCAGCAGTTTAGGTACATGGGGTCAGCCCCAGCATTTT. It translates to CASSLGTWGQPQHF.

The gene calls are TRBV2 and TRBJ2-5, with TRBD2 matching over 8 bases. The V gene's germline CDR1 is SNHLY and CDR2 FYNNEI. V was pared by 5 bases and J by 1 base, with 9 bases of the junction left unmatched. CDR3 size: 16 residues. CDR3 protein: CASSYLISGAQETQYF. As DNA, the CDR3 is TGTGCCAGCAGTTACCTGATTAGCGGGGCCCAAGAGACCCAGTACTTC.

The gene calls are TRBV1 and TRBJ2-6; no DNA check was done on the table's D call, TRBD2. TRBV1 has pseudogene status. This CDR3 comprises 15 residues. In nucleotides, the CDR3 is TGCACCAGCAGGTCCGAGGGAAGTCGGGCCAACGTCCTGACTTTC. As protein: CTSRSEGSRANVLTF.

The genes are TRBV2 and TRBJ1-6; D might be TRBD1 (5 bases). V dropped 8 bases and J dropped 9 bases, with 17 bases sitting between them. Germline CDR1 is SNHLY and CDR2 is FYNNEI. CDR3 size: 14 residues. CDR3 DNA: TGTGCCAGCGCTCGGGGGGGATTGTCTTCACCCCTCCACTTT. Protein sequence: CASARGGLSSPLHF.

This chain uses TRBV7-2 with TRBJ1-6; no firm D call. Germline V gene data show CDR1 as SGHTA and CDR2 as FQGNSA. V lost 2 bases and J 13 bases, leaving 12 bases between the germline ends. The CDR3 extends over 13 amino acids. This CDR3 reads CASSLYPSSPLHF. The CDR3 DNA reads as TGTGCCAGCAGCTTATATCCCAGTTCGCCCCTCCACTTT.

This chain joins TRBV6-4 and TRBJ2-5; D may be TRBD1 or TRBD2 (5 bases each). CDR1 is MRHNA and CDR2 is SNTAGT in the germline V gene. The ends were cut back, 4 bases at V and 0 bases at J, with 18 bases in the middle. The CDR3 covers 17 residues. CDR3 in amino acids: CASSAEGRRANQETQYF. The CDR3 DNA reads TGTGCCAGCAGTGCTGAGGGGCGGCGGGCGAACCAAGAGACCCAGTACTTC.